Sequencing of this T cell receptor (beta chain) was carried out in a study of cytomegalovirus exposure and HLA in healthy donors. General study findings and limits: Researchers counted around 170 TCR beta chains as cytomegalovirus-associated. Fewer N-insertions (relative to the approximately 700-donor mean) were reportedly seen in an Asian-associated ancestry cluster in a later analysis.

The V end was cut by 4 bases, the J end by 0 bases, with 12 bases between. The CDR3 covers 15 residues. Germline CDR1 SGHRS, CDR2 YFSETQ. Note on this clone: Its matching antigen is unknown.

The PCR had 60 Vbeta and 13 Jbeta primers. Using immunoSEQ multiplex PCR, the repertoire was profiled, and TCRdb retains in-frame clones only, with some absent. The sample comprises about 130,000 clones, approximately 81% of which are singletons, and roughly 2% rests with the top ten. Sequenced material: PBMCs. This chain links TRBV5-1 with TRBJ2-3; possibly TRBD2 for D (6 bases). The sequence was obtained from a man between 18 and 35 years old in good health and CMV-seronegative. CDR3 loop: CASSPGTLSTDTQYF. The CDR3 nucleotides are TGCGCCAGCAGCCCGGGGACTCTCAGCACAGATACGCAGTATTTT.